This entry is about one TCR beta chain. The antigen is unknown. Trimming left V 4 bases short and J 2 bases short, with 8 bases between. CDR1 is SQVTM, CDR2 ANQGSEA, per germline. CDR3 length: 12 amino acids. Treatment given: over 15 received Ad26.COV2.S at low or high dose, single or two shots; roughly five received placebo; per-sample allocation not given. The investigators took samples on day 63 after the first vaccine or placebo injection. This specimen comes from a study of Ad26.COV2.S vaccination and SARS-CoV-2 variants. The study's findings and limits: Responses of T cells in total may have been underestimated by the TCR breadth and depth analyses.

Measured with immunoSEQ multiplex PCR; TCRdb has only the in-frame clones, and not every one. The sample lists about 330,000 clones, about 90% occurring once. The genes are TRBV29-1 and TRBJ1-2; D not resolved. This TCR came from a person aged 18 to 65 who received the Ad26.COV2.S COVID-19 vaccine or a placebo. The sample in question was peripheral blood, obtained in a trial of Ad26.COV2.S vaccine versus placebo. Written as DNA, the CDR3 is TGCAGCGTTGTCCACGGCAACTATGGCTACACCTTC. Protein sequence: CSVVHGNYGYTF.